The T cell receptor (beta chain) described here comes from a study of shared clonotypes between healthy human individuals (dated by TCRdb to about 2020). Study-wide context: A couple of women and a few men aged 18 to 49 years were included in the cohort. To increase sequencing depth and limit assay-specific biases, different laboratories used diverse techniques to prepare libraries and sequence TCR repertoires. Between about 0.94 and 10 billion PBMCs per donor were obtained by leukapheresis. To estimate repertoire size and how much clonotypes are shared between individuals, the study performed deep sequencing of blood TCR repertoires from roughly five healthy adults. For each donor, three plates each were used for CD4 naive and CD4 memory, two plates were used for CD8 naive, and one plate was used for CD8 memory. Overall study outcomes, separate from this receptor: Sampling was restricted to blood, and TCR repertoires in tissues likely differ from the TCR repertoires found in blood. The genetic and exposure-history diversity represented was limited by the small number of donors. Compared with non-shared clonotypes, the clonotypes found in all four sorted-subset donors had higher generation probabilities. Even with the large sequencing depth, rarefaction of the sorted-subset datasets indicated that sequencing was incomplete. Based on pairwise subsampling, the degree of clonotype sharing among donors was expected to be affected by sequencing depth. When a handful of donors were compared, the shared fraction of clonotypes was around 4.6% for naive CD4, more than 3% for naive CD8, 2.3% for memory CD4, and around 0.37% for memory CD8. Larger estimated clonotype richness was generally found for naive subsets than for memory subsets.

Healthy HIV-negative adults with no recently reported acute infections or vaccinations were included as donors. Only Caucasian adults living in Nashville, Tennessee, USA were represented among the donors. CD4+ T cells were enriched through magnetic negative selection, after which naive cells were positively selected on CD45RA and the remaining negative fraction served as the memory subset. After blood collection by leukapheresis, PBMCs were isolated using Ficoll-Histopaque density gradient centrifugation and then cryopreserved in the vapor phase of liquid nitrogen. Analytical flow cytometry was used to check the purity and quantity of every magnetically sorted T cell population. From each sorted fraction, genomic DNA was isolated and quantified by UV absorbance on a Nanodrop 2000c. TCR CDR3 regions were amplified from genomic DNA by multiplex PCR using the deep immunoSEQ assay. Genomic DNA extracted from each cell subset was distributed evenly over all wells of several immunoSEQ 96-well plates, and each plate served as one replicate. Each replicate PCR for sorted subsets received approximately 200 ng genomic DNA, equal to about 30,000 T cell genomes. The purified libraries were quantified using a Qubit 3.0 fluorometer, sized with a Bioanalyzer 2100, and then quantified again using the KAPA Library Quantification kit. A separate single-read 150-cycle Illumina NextSeq 550 flow cell was used to sequence each immunoSEQ 96-well plate. The published analysis was carried out like this. Because the immunoSEQ output held only junctional sequences and lacked quality scores, the filtering could not match the filtering applied to full-length reads. To assign V/J genes and CDR3, sequences were annotated against IMGT germline references using PyIR, a Python wrapper for IgBLAST v1.9. Reads with weak V/J assignments (E-value above 1e-6), missing CDR3, stop codons, out-of-frame junctions, or ambiguous translated residues were removed. V3J clonotypes were defined by identical inferred V gene, J gene, and CDR3 amino acid sequence. Percentage overlap between repertoires was calculated by dividing the number of shared unique clonotypes by the size of the smaller repertoire. Three approaches were used to assess repertoire richness: RTK rarefaction, the Chao1 estimator, and Recon v2.1 estimates of unobserved clonotypes. For all TCRbeta clonotypes obtained by the gDNA method from a few donors, generation probabilities were computed with OLGA. TCRdb mirrors the immuneACCESS table, restricted to in-frame sequences. Some clones are absent from its copies; in checked studies, under half trace to an unresolved V gene, and the reason for the others is unknown. The V and J calls and clone size are taken from that table; D and trimming were inferred from the DNA. The sample contains 950,000 to 1,100,000 clones, 70% to 80% of them found a single time. In total, the top ten clones hold 0.55% to 0.7% of the sample.

Regarding this clone: The antigen this receptor binds is unknown. Per-base qualities were not stored, and no clone one base away is much larger.

This sequence was found in a man aged 18-30 years in good health. Some clones in this sample may be carry-over from other donors' samples. The sample taken for sequencing was memory CD4+ T cells from PBMCs. Per the publication, the cell subset or site label means: CD45RA-negative fraction.

The DNA reads as follows: TGTGCCAGCACGTCTTTAGGAGGGGGCTTTACTGAAGCTTTCTTT. Its translation is CASTSLGGGFTEAFF. The chain uses TRBV9 and TRBJ1-1, and 7 junction bases match TRBD1. From a lookup of the germline V gene, CDR1 and CDR2 are SGDLS and YYNGEE. Trimming removed 6 bases from V and 5 bases from J; the gene matches leave 13 bases unexplained. The CDR3 spans 15 residues, from the cysteine through the phenylalanine. The kept DNA is CDR3 alone, 45 bases in frame from the first base.